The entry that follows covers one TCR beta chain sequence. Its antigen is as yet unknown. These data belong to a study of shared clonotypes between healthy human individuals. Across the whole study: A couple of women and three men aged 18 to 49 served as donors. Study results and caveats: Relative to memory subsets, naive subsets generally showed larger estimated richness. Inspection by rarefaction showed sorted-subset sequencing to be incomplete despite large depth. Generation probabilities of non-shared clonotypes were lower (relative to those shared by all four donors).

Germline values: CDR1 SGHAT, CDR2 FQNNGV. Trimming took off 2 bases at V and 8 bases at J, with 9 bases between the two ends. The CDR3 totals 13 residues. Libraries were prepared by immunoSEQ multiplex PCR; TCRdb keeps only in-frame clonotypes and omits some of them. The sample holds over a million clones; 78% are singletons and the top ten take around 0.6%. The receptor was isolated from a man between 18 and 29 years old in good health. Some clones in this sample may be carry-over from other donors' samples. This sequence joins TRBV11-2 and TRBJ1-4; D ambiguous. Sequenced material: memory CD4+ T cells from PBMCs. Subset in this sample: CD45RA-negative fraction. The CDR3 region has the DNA TGTGCCAGCAGCTTAATGGCGGGAGAAAAACTGTTTTTT. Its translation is CASSLMAGEKLFF.